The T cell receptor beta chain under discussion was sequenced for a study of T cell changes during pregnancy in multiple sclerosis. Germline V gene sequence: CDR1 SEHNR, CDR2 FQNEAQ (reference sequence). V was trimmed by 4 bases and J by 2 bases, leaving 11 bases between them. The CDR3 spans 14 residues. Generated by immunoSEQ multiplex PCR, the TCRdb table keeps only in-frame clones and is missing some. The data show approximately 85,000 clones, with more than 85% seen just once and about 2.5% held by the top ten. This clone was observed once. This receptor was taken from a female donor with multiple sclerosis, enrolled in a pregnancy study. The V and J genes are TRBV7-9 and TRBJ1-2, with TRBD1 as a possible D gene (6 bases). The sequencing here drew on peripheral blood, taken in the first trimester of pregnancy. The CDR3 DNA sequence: TGTGCCAGCAGCTCAACGACAGGAAACTATGGCTACACCTTC. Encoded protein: CASSSTTGNYGYTF.